This TCR beta chain originates from a study of identical twins. A universal primer binding site was introduced by template switching. The final cDNA contained unique molecular identifiers. TCRdb re-called the 5' RACE reads through MiXCR, storing one row per CDR3 protein. Seen here are some 710,000 distinct CDR3 sequences, around 6.1% observed once, and the top ten hold around 1.7%. In its sample, this clonotype was seen many times. Antigen specificity is unknown. Study results and limitations: Twin-shared out-of-frame alpha sequences were enriched for low generation probability. The more abundant beta clonotypes in cord blood had fewer insertions, and memory repertoires did not show this.

This CDR3 is 14 amino acids long. From germline, CDR1 is SGHRS and CDR2 YFSETQ. Trimming at V came to 5 bases and at J to 5 bases, leaving 6 bases not matched to a gene. The V call is TRBV5-1, the J call TRBJ2-2, with 7 bases identical to TRBD2. The sequence was obtained from a man between 18 and 29 years old in good health. The specimen sequenced was naive T cells sorted from blood. CDR3 loop: CASSKAGETGELFF. The CDR3 nucleotides are TGCGCCAGCAGTAAGGCGGGAGAAACCGGGGAGCTGTTTTTT.